The rows below give T cell receptor beta chains drawn from one sample of a study of blood T cell repertoires in COVID-19. The data were produced by immunoSEQ multiplex PCR, yet TCRdb's version contains in-frame clones alone and is incomplete. The table shows just over 300,000 clones, with around 91% occurring only once. The sample consisted of PBMCs or T cells enriched from blood (not recorded which). These receptors all stem from a woman aged 40 to 50 who had recovered from COVID-19. Both conserved end residues are part of each CDR3. D genes are given only for firm matches. Clone size is not always given. Where it is, it says once, few, many or a class for expanded clones.

D	size	V	J	CDR3	DNA
.	.	TRBV4-2	TRBJ2-1	CASSQASRPGGLDHNEQFF	TGTGCCAGCAGCCAAGCGTCGCGTCCAGGGGGACTAGACCACAATGAGCAGTTCTTC
.	.	TRBV3-1/TRBV3-2	TRBJ1-5	CASSQGGGNQPQHF	TGTGCCAGCAGCCAAGGGGGAGGGAATCAGCCCCAGCATTTT
.	.	TRBV9	TRBJ2-5	CASSVSVGAGWGETQYF	TGTGCCAGCAGCGTATCAGTAGGGGCGGGGTGGGGAGAGACCCAGTACTTC
.	.	TRBV9	TRBJ1-3	CASSEPQDSGNTIYF	TGTGCCAGCAGCGAACCTCAGGATTCCGGAAACACCATATATTTT
.	.	TRBV29-1	TRBJ2-7	CSVASSRSSYEQYF	TGCAGCGTTGCTAGTAGCCGGAGCTCCTACGAGCAGTACTTC
.	.	TRBV4-3	TRBJ2-1	CASSQFALATVMQFF	TGCGCCAGCAGCCAATTTGCCCTAGCGACGGTAATGCAGTTCTTC
TRBD2	few	TRBV10-2	TRBJ2-7	CASSESPLAGFSEQYF	TGCGCCAGCAGTGAGTCGCCGCTAGCGGGGTTCAGCGAGCAGTACTTC
TRBD1	.	TRBV7-2	TRBJ1-2	CASSSGTGGYGYTF	TGTGCCAGCAGCTCCGGGACAGGGGGCTATGGCTACACCTTC
.	.	TRBV6-2/TRBV6-3	TRBJ2-5	CASSNLVRETQYF	TGTGCCAGCAGTAACCTAGTCCGAGAGACCCAGTACTTC
TRBD1	.	TRBV6-5	TRBJ1-1	CASSYLDRTEAFF	TGTGCCAGCAGTTACCTGGACAGGACTGAAGCTTTCTTT
TRBD1	once	TRBV9	TRBJ2-5	CASSGTGGLETQYF	TGTGCCAGCAGCGGAACAGGGGGTTTAGAGACCCAGTACTTC
.	.	TRBV15	TRBJ1-1	CATSRDINTEAFF	TGTGCCACCAGCAGAGATATCAACACTGAAGCTTTCTTT
.	.	TRBV4-3	TRBJ1-5	CASSQDFDQPQHF	TGCGCCAGCAGCCAAGATTTCGATCAGCCCCAGCATTTT
TRBD2	.	TRBV2	TRBJ2-3	CASSPQRGGIADTQYF	TGTGCCAGCAGTCCCCAGCGGGGGGGCATAGCAGATACGCAGTATTTT
.	.	TRBV5-1	TRBJ1-3	CASSLGTGGNTIYF	TGCGCCAGCAGCTTGGGAACAGGGGGAAACACCATATATTTT
.	.	TRBV19	TRBJ2-3	CASSSLRDTATDTQYF	TGTGCCAGTAGTTCCCTCCGGGACACAGCCACAGATACGCAGTATTTT
.	.	TRBV10-3	TRBJ2-3	CAISYPDRSDTQYF	TGTGCCATCAGTTACCCTGACAGGTCGGATACGCAGTATTTT
.	once	TRBV6-1	TRBJ1-6	CASSEVDGAGSPLHF	TGTGCCAGCAGTGAAGTAGATGGCGCGGGTTCACCCCTCCACTTT
TRBD2	.	TRBV19	TRBJ2-3	CASSKPSGVSTDTQYF	TGTGCCAGTAGTAAGCCTAGCGGGGTTAGCACAGATACGCAGTATTTT
TRBD2	.	TRBV7-2	TRBJ2-7	CASSPRLAGNYEQYF	TGTGCCAGCAGCCCCCGACTAGCGGGAAACTACGAGCAGTACTTC
.	.	TRBV6-4	TRBJ2-1	CASSDRNKQFF	TGTGCCAGCAGTGACAGAAACAAACAGTTCTTC
.	once	TRBV18	TRBJ1-4	CASSPLLGSSLEKLFF	TGTGCCAGCTCACCACTCTTGGGCAGTTCCCTGGAAAAACTGTTTTTT
.	.	TRBV7-2	TRBJ2-2	CASIGPNTGELFF	TGTGCCAGCATTGGGCCGAACACCGGGGAGCTGTTTTTT
.	.	TRBV12-3/TRBV12-4	TRBJ2-2	CASTGEGTGELFF	TGTGCCAGCACGGGGGAAGGAACCGGGGAGCTGTTTTTT
.	.	TRBV4-1	TRBJ1-3	CASSQPGGESSGNTIYF	TGCGCCAGCAGCCAGCCCGGCGGGGAAAGCTCTGGAAACACCATATATTTT
TRBD1	.	TRBV28	TRBJ1-6	CASTQGGINSPLHF	TGTGCCAGCACACAGGGGGGGATTAATTCACCCCTCCACTTT
TRBD1	once	TRBV28	TRBJ1-4	CAINRGDATNEKLFF	TGTGCCATCAACAGGGGTGATGCAACTAATGAAAAACTGTTTTTT
TRBD1	.	TRBV5-1	TRBJ1-2	CASSTTGANYGYTF	TGCGCCAGCAGCACGACAGGGGCCAACTATGGCTACACCTTC
.	.	TRBV28	TRBJ1-2	CASSSIYGYTF	TGTGCCAGCAGTTCCATCTATGGCTACACCTTC
.	once	TRBV7-2	TRBJ2-1	CASSLGGGRAYNEQFF	TGTGCCAGCAGCCTCGGGGGTGGCAGGGCCTACAATGAGCAGTTCTTC
TRBD1	.	TRBV13	TRBJ1-1	CASSASMPQGANEAFF	TGTGCCAGCAGCGCGTCAATGCCACAGGGGGCCAATGAAGCTTTCTTT
.	.	TRBV5-1	TRBJ2-1	CASSFRGHEQFF	TGCGCCAGCAGCTTCAGGGGACATGAGCAGTTCTTC
.	.	TRBV7-2	TRBJ1-5	CASSLADRRGQPQHF	TGTGCCAGCAGCTTAGCTGACAGGCGCGGTCAGCCCCAGCATTTT
TRBD1	.	TRBV29-1	TRBJ2-5	CSHNSAGQGDQETQYF	TGCAGCCACAATTCCGCGGGACAGGGAGACCAAGAGACCCAGTACTTC
TRBD1	.	TRBV29-1	TRBJ2-1	CSVGGGNYNEQFF	TGCAGCGTTGGAGGGGGCAACTACAATGAGCAGTTCTTC
TRBD2	.	TRBV18	TRBJ2-7	CASPLGHSGTYEQYF	TGTGCCAGCCCCTTGGGACATAGCGGGACCTACGAGCAGTACTTC
TRBD1	.	TRBV4-1	TRBJ1-2	CASSQRKSGTGRAGGYTF	TGCGCCAGCAGCCAACGGAAATCCGGGACAGGGCGGGCGGGAGGCTACACCTTC
TRBD1	.	TRBV28	TRBJ1-5	CASSLGQGRPQHF	TGTGCCAGCAGTTTGGGACAGGGCCGGCCCCAGCATTTT
TRBD1	.	TRBV15	TRBJ2-2	CATSGRTDGQGWSPGELFF	TGTGCCACCAGCGGGAGGACTGACGGACAGGGGTGGTCTCCCGGGGAGCTGTTTTTT
TRBD2	.	TRBV6-2/TRBV6-3	TRBJ2-5	CASSYSRSGSETQYF	TGTGCCAGCAGTTACTCGAGAAGCGGGAGTGAGACCCAGTACTTC
TRBD1	.	TRBV29-1	TRBJ1-1	CSVPKYTGGTRLDTEAFF	TGCAGCGTTCCCAAGTACACAGGGGGAACTAGATTGGACACTGAAGCTTTCTTT
TRBD1	.	TRBV9	TRBJ1-2	CASSTRQGGTLYGYTF	TGTGCCAGCAGCACCCGACAGGGCGGGACCCTCTATGGCTACACCTTC